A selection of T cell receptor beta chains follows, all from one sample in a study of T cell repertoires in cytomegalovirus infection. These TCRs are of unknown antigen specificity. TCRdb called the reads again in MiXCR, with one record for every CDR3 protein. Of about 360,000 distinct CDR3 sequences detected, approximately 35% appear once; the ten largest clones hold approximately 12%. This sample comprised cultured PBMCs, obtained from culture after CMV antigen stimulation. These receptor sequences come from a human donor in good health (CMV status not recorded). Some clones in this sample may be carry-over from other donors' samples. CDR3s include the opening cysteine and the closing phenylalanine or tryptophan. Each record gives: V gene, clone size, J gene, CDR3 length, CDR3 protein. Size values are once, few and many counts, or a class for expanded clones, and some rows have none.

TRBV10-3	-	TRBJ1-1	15	CAISESGTMNTEAFF
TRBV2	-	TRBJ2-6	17	CASTPLQVSSGANVLTF
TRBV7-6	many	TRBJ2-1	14	CASSFGTSYNEQFF
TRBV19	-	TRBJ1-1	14	CASRRDKGDTEAFF
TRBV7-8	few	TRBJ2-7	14	CASSTPGSTYEQYF
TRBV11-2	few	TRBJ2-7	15	CASSLGPGTQYEQYF
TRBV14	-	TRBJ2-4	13	CASSQDRNSDPSF
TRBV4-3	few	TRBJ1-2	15	CASSPGQGLGYGYTF
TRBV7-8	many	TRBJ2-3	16	CASSFPSGSLTDTQYF
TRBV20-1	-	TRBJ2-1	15	CSARPFRGSFSEQFF
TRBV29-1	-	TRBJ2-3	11	CSVKGPDTQYF
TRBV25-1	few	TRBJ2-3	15	CASSDRSTGTDTQYF
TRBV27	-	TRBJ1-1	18	CASSLYFGTGVSGTEAFF
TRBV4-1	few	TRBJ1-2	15	CASSQVGTLRTGYTF
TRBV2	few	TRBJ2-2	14	CASRRGQNTGELFF
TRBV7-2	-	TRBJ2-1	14	CASPDVKGNNEQFF
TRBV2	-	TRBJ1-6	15	CASSELRGYNSPLHF
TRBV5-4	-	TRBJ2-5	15	CASSLAGRRQETQYF
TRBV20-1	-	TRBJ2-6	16	CSARPRYASGANVLTF
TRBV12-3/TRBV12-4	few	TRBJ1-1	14	CASTRRRTNTEAFF
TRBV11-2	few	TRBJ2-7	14	CASSLGRQSYEQYF
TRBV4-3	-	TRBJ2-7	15	CASSRSGRGSYEQYF
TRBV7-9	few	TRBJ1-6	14	CASSLTGKNSPLHF
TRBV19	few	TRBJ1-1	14	CASSWGRSNTEAFF
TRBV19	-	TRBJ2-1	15	CASSPQRGSYNEQFF
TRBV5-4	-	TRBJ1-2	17	CASSLIQGRGLNYGYTF
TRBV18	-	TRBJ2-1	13	CASSPAQYNEQFF
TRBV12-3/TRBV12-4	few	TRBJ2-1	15	CASSFFQREGDEQFF
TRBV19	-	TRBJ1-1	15	CASSGQAGGASEAFF
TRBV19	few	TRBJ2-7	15	CASSATGRSPYEQYF
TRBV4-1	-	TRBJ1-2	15	CASSQEMPGAGGYTF
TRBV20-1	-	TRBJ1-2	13	CSARYGGNYGYTF
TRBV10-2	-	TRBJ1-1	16	CASSRKDTGLWTEAFF
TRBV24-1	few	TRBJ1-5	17	CATRPAKGGESNQPQHF
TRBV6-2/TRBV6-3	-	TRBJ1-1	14	CASSYERWNTEAFF
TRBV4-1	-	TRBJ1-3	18	CASSQSTPWDSSGNTIYF
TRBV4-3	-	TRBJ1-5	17	CASSQGGGREANQPQHF
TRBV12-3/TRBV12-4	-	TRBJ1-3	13	CASSFPSRNTIYF
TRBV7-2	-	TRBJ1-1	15	CASSSRGQASTEAFF
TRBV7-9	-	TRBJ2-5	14	CASSLSTGQETQYF
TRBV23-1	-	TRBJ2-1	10	CASRRHEQFF
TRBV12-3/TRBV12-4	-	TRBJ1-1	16	CASSLMVRSMNTEAFF
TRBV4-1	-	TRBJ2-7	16	CASSQEGTGSSYEQYF
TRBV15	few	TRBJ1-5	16	CATSRDLASGNQPQHF
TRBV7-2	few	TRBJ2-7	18	CASSLSLVGTSGSYEQYF
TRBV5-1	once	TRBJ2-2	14	CASSRGQTTGELFF
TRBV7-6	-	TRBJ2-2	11	CASGPGGELFF
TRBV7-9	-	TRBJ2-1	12	CASSFTSFEQFF
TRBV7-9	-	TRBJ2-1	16	CASSLRRLAVYNEQFF